This T cell receptor (beta chain) was found in a study of blood T cell repertoires in COVID-19 (dated by TCRdb to between 2020 and 2021). Describing the broader study: Collaborator samples came from the United States, Italy and Spain and covered acute and convalescent phases of COVID-19. Subjects who had been exposed to COVID-19, were actively infected with it, or had recovered from it provided the deeply sampled blood TCRbeta repertoires that made up the dataset. Samples were obtained from the ongoing ImmuneRACE study (first 160 participants) and from 950 to 1,500 subjects provided by 6 global collaborators. HLA class I and class II types, where available, came from metadata supplied by the sample provider rather than from assay-based typing. A de-identified subject ID, COVID-19 status, age in years and sex were almost always included in the sample metadata. The material from the prospective study consisted of cDNA or gDNA derived from T cells, B-cell-depleted T cells, or PBMCs. The repertoires were released in a freely available public database meant as a resource for research on the immune response to SARS-CoV-2.

Trimming removed 5 bases from V and 3 bases from J; the gene matches leave 6 bases unexplained. The CDR3, cysteine through phenylalanine, is 16 amino acids long. The read is trimmed to its CDR3 DNA, 48 bases read in frame from base 1. Looking up the germline V gene yields CDR1 SGHAT and CDR2 FQNNGV. Participants in the prospective study were enrolled through a virtual design, were aged about 18 to 100 years, and lived in under 25 United States geographic areas. In the prospective study, participants were assigned to cohorts based on the clinical history participants reported in a screening survey and a study questionnaire. Mobile phlebotomists in the prospective study collected whole blood, serum and a nasopharyngeal or oropharyngeal swab from every participant. Prospective study participants could optionally give additional blood draws and questionnaires over an approximately two-month period. Prospective study blood samples were shipped either frozen or at room temperature before DNA extraction.

The immunoSEQ Assay, a bias-controlled multiplex PCR, was used to amplify TCRbeta CDR3 regions from genomic DNA. On the authors' methods: Nucleated cell counts per sample were estimated from amplification of reference gene primers within the assay. To quantify the absolute abundance of each unique TCRbeta CDR3 rearrangement, sequence reads were collapsed and filtered. For each sample, productive Simpson clonality was calculated as the square root of Simpson's diversity index over productive rearrangements. This is the immuneACCESS table as TCRdb keeps it, with only in-frame sequences that have V and J called. A part of the clones is gone; compared with another copy, unresolved V genes explain less than half, and the rest is unexplained. V and J calls and clone size are those listed in that table; D and trimming were worked out from the DNA. In all, the sample holds 250,000 or so clones, and 70% to 90% of those were seen once. Of the sample, over 4% falls within the top ten clones.

In regard to this clone: The antigen this receptor binds is unknown. No qualities accompany the bases; no much larger clone lies one base away.

Paper-wide results and their limitations: The amount of clinical and demographic metadata varied by source and participant and was provided uncurated.

Sequencing used PBMCs or T cells enriched from blood (not recorded which). This sequence originates from a woman aged 30 to 39 with acute COVID-19. This chain joins TRBV11-2 to TRBJ2-2, and TRBD2 aligns with 10 junction nucleotides. CDR3 protein: CASSHTSGTYTGELFF. The nucleotide sequence reads TGTGCCAGCAGCCACACTAGCGGGACCTACACCGGGGAGCTGTTTTTT.